The present T cell receptor beta chain was sequenced within a study of T cells of healthy individuals. TCRdb re-analysed the 5' RACE reads in MiXCR, keeping a single row per CDR3 protein. The repertoire has roughly 87,000 distinct CDR3 sequences, 17% of them found once; the top ten carry approximately 6%. With 6 bases removed from V and 5 bases from J, the gap between germline ends came to 16 bases. The CDR3 is 15 residues long. The germline CDR1 and CDR2 sequences are SNHLY and FYNNEI. The chain joins TRBV2 to TRBJ2-2; maybe TRBD1 (6 bases). This TCR was sampled from a human donor in good health. The CDR3 loop is CASRPLRGRTGELFF. DNA of the CDR3: TGTGCCAGCAGGCCACTCAGGGGTCGTACCGGGGAGCTGTTTTTT.